What follows is one TCR beta chain and its context. It lacks a known antigen. One end of the junction fails to match germline, which may point to a read error. The sample belongs to a study of cytomegalovirus exposure and HLA in healthy donors (dated by TCRdb to the late 2010s). In the study overall: An earlier analysis of roughly 500 of the donors reported approximately 260 Gb of sequence data and around 120 million unique TCR beta sequences obtained from some 200 million T cells. An early release covering about 600 HLA-typed donors comprised about 300 gigabases of sequencing data and around 80 million unique TCR sequences. Of the approximately 400 genotyped donors, 65% to 90% fell in the genetic ancestry cluster associated with self-reported Caucasian donors. The aim of the study was to test whether cataloging public T cell receptors could identify signatures of past pathogen exposure. Using immunosequencing, the study profiled T cell repertoires from 640 or so subjects and related those repertoires to cytomegalovirus serostatus. A separate validation cohort of 90 to 150 different subjects was used in addition to the 666-subject first cohort. High-throughput TCR immunosequencing, statistical association of individual TCRs with disease status, and machine learning were combined to predict cytomegalovirus infection status. A later analysis re-examined previously published TCR beta repertoires from just over 650 donors and added high-resolution HLA genotyping to investigate patterns of TCR occurrence. The later analysis used no new phenotypic data to find candidate immune exposures, relying instead on TCR beta sequences and their occurrence across donors. An earlier analysis of approximately 580 of the donors used high-throughput TCR beta sequencing to judge whether each TCR beta V gene segment behaved as functional or pseudogenic. Donor age, sex, ethnicity and CMV serostatus were collected together with the repertoire data. A later genetic analysis took genome-wide SNP genotypes for about three fifths of the 666 donors and used that subset as a discovery cohort. Every discovery cohort repertoire had been produced on one sequencing platform. HLA typing covered class I and class II loci at four-digit resolution. Typing coverage varied by locus: roughly 620-640 donors for A, B, C, DRB1 and DQB1; around 560 for DQA1; some 610 for DPA1; roughly 450 for DPB1. Several DR-DQ haplotypes were treated as single units for association and clustering because of strong linkage in the cohort. Among about 410 genotyped donors of the cohort, an average of around 250,000 unique TCR beta nucleotide sequences was sequenced per donor, of which 15% to 20% were non-productive. Study-wide findings and limitations: Three of the identified cytomegalovirus-associated TCR beta chains were confirmed in vitro to be specific for cytomegalovirus antigens. Most CMV-associated TCR beta chains appeared to be HLA-restricted in a later analysis, and the HLA associations seemed to be driven largely by CMV exposure. In a later analysis, several top co-occurrence clusters were reported to appear linked to parvovirus B19, influenza, CMV and Epstein-Barr virus. In a later genetic analysis, a missense DCLRE1C variant was associated with V-gene and J-gene trimming of TCR beta chains, and the association was replicated in an independent cohort. The sequencing pipeline was judged likely to have produced a cluster of highly shared sequence variants as a technical artifact. In a later genetic analysis, fewer N-insertions in productive TCRs were reported among donors in an Asian-associated ancestry cluster than the roughly 700-donor mean. A total of fewer than 200 TCR beta chains were listed by the study as associated with cytomegalovirus. This cohort had only TCR beta chains sequenced, and the lack of alpha or paired-chain data limited which features could be detected. Because counts were too low, around 17 rarely observed V segments, including chromosome 9 orphons, were left out of the earlier analysis of 587 of the donors. Most TCR sequences were seen in very few donors, while some public TCRs were found in many individuals. Linkage disequilibrium might explain the correlated functional status among segregating V segments, but an unknown experimental factor could not be excluded. In a later analysis, HLA-associated TCR beta chains showed more clonal expansion and lower generation probabilities than non-associated chains that were equally common. Cytomegalovirus status was reported to be diagnosed by the classifier with high specificity and sensitivity in both the original and validation cohorts. A later analysis associated 15,000 to 20,000 TCR beta sequences with specific HLA alleles at a false discovery rate of 0.05. Some IMGT-functional V segments, including TRBV6-2 and TRBV6-3, could not be told apart with the 87-base-pair reads, so those segments were excluded. An earlier analysis of approximately 540 of the donors showed that most TCR beta V segments appeared in productive rearrangements either about 87% or about 30% of the time, which broadly matched IMGT annotations. Strong co-occurrence of HLA alleles, especially DR and DQ, made assigning TCR associations to individual alleles difficult. Because HLA typing was unavailable for some donors at each locus, only the typed subset was used in association tests. The authors suggested that the approach could potentially be extended to other disease states and immunological phenotypes. Immune exposure information for the cohort was limited to CMV serostatus. According to a later analysis, TCR association rates differed among HLA loci, with DRB1 alleles showing the most associated TCRs and HLA-C alleles showing the fewest. A further reported finding was that TCR beta sequences accurately predicted the HLA-A and HLA-B alleles for most subjects in the first cohort. The presence/absence analyses assumed that sequencing depth was roughly uniform across donors, and that assumption may not be true.

From the cysteine up to the phenylalanine, the CDR3 has a length of 14 residues. The read is trimmed to its CDR3 DNA, 42 bases read in frame from base 1. For CDR1 and CDR2, the germline V gene (reference sequence) lists SEHNR and FQNEAQ. Library prep was done by the immunoSEQ multiplex PCR assay. For the multiplex PCR, a mixture combining 60 forward primers for TCR Vbeta segments and 13 reverse primers for TCR Jbeta segments was used. A multiplex PCR assay on genomic DNA amplified the CDR3 region of rearranged TCR beta genes. Amplified TCR beta libraries were sequenced as 87-base-pair reads on the Illumina HiSeq System. The original methods were these. A later analysis counted tens of millions of unique TCR beta chains across the 690 or so repertoires, and around 9.9 million of these chains were shared by at least two donors. Raw reads were error-corrected and collapsed into unique sequences by a nearest-neighbor algorithm in which closely related sequences were merged to remove PCR and sequencing errors. To assign V, D and J gene segments, CDR3 sequences were aligned to IMGT reference sequences. For a sequence to be retained, at least a six-nucleotide match to both a V gene segment and a J gene segment was required. A rearrangement was called productive if the CDR3 had no stop codons and remained in frame with V and J, and every other rearrangement was called non-productive. CDR3 was defined according to IMGT convention as the region running from the second conserved V-encoded cysteine to the conserved J-encoded phenylalanine. In an earlier analysis of around 570 of the donors, sequences lacking an unambiguous match to a single V gene segment were excluded. In an earlier analysis of 587 of the donors, V segments were called functional above 56.7% productive rearrangements and were called segregating when the between-donor standard deviation exceeded 5%. A statistical classification framework was built to diagnose cytomegalovirus status from the catalog of TCR beta chain sequences. V and J gene assignment, in a later analysis, came from comparing TCR nucleotide sequences with IMGT/GENE-DB human TR gene sequences. A later analysis assigned CDR3 sequences and most-parsimonious VDJ recombination scenarios with the TCRdist pipeline. In a later analysis, each TCR beta chain was defined by its CDR3 amino acid sequence together with its V-gene family, and reads lacking a unique V-gene family were excluded. A later analysis removed 500 to 650 highly shared, low-generation-probability nucleotide sequences to deal with suspected cross-contamination and a sequencing artifact. A later analysis calculated a clonal expansion index for each public chain from normalized within-repertoire ranks of inferred template counts. In a later analysis, generation probabilities were computed with a VDJ recombination model fitted to out-of-frame rearrangements, and the resulting probabilities were checked against IGoR. In a later analysis, hypergeometric tests were used to score TCR-TCR, TCR-HLA and TCR-CMV co-occurrence, with a repertoire-size bias correction applied to TCR pairs. To estimate false discovery rates, a later analysis permuted the HLA or CMV assignments 20 times. In a later analysis, co-occurring TCRs were grouped using DBSCAN, with TCRdist sequence similarity added in when clustering inside HLA-allele-positive subsets. Repertoires with fewer than 30,000 or more than 120,000 public chains were left out of co-occurrence clustering, as were five repertoires with anomalous nucleotide sharing. The clones in this table, taken by TCRdb from immuneACCESS, are in-frame only. Not every clone is retained; where verified, under half of the shortfall comes from an unresolved V gene, and the cause of the rest is unknown. The V and J calls and clone size were taken over from that table, and D and trimming were inferred from the DNA. The sample has more than 90,000 clones on record, roughly three quarters of them singletons. The ten largest clones capture under 3% of the sample.

In total, 666 healthy bone marrow donors made up the cohort. All cohort members were sampled while nominally healthy, although unrecorded immune exposures were likely present. The donor tested CMV seropositive and was one of the 289 seropositive cohort members. Each donor provided a peripheral blood sample, and peripheral blood mononuclear cells were used for TCR beta sequencing. The Qiagen DNeasy Blood Extraction Kit was used to extract genomic DNA from the blood cell samples. The receptor was isolated from a woman younger than 30 in good health and CMV-seropositive. The sample was PBMCs. The sequence joins TRBV7-9 to TRBJ1-2; 8 bases in the junction line up with TRBD1. The DNA sequence is given as TGTGCCAGCAGCTTAGCCGACAGGGGCTATGGCTATACCTTC. This translates into CASSLADRGYGYTF.